This TCR beta chain was sequenced in a study of cytomegalovirus exposure and HLA in healthy donors. Study observations and caveats: Highest at DRB1 and lowest at HLA-C, TCR association rates differed among HLA loci in a later analysis.

The V gene's germline CDR1 is SGHTA and CDR2 FQGTGA. V was shortened by 0 bases and J by 4 bases, with 21 bases between the two germline ends. This CDR3 spans 18 amino acids. The donors (healthy individuals) were bone marrow donors. Researchers ran the PCR with 60 Vbeta and 13 Jbeta primers. The table came from immunoSEQ multiplex PCR; TCRdb's copy has only in-frame clones and leaves some out. Of about 63,000 clones in the sample, roughly 73% were seen once. Of note for this clone: Its matching antigen is unknown.

This sequence was found in a woman between 40 and 50 years old in good health and CMV-seropositive. Material: PBMCs. The rearrangement uses TRBV7-3 and TRBJ1-2; D is perhaps TRBD1 (5 bases). The CDR3 nucleotides read TGTGCCAGCAGCTTAACGAATTACGGGTCGCAGGGTATCTATGGCTACACCTTC. It translates to CASSLTNYGSQGIYGYTF.